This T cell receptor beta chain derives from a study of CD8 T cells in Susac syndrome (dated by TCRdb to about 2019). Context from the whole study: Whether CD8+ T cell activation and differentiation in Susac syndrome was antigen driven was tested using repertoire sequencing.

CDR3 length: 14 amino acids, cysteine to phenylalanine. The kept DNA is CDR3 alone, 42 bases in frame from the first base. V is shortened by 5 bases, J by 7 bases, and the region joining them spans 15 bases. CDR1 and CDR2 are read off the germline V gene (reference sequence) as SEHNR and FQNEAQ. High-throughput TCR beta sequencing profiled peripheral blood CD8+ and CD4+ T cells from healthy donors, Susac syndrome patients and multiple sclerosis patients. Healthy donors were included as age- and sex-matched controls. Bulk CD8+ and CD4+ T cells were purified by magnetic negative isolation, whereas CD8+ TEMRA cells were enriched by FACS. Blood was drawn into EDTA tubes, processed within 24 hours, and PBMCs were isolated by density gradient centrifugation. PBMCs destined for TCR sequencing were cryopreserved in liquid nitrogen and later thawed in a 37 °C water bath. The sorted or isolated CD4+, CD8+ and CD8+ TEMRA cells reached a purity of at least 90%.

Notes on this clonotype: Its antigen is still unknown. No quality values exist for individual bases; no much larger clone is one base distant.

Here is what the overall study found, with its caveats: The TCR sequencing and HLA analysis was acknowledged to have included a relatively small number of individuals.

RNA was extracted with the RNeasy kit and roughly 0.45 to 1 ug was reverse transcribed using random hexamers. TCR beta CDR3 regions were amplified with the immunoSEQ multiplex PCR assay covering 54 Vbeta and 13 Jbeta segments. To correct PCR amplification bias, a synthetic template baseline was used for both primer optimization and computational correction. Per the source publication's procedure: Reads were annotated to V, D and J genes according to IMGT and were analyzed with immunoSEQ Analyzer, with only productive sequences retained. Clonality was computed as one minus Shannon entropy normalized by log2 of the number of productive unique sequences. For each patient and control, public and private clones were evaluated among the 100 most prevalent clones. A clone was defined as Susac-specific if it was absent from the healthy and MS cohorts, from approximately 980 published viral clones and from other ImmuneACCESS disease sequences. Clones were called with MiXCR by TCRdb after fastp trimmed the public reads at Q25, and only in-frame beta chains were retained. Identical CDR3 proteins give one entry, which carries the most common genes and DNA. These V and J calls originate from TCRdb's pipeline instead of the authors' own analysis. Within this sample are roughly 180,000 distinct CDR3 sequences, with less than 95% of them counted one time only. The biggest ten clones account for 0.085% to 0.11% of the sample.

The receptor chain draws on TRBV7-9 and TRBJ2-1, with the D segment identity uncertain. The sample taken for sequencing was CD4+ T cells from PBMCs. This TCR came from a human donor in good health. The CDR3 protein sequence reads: CASSPGSFLNEQFF. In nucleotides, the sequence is TGTGCCAGCAGCCCCGGCAGCTTCCTAAATGAGCAGTTCTTC.